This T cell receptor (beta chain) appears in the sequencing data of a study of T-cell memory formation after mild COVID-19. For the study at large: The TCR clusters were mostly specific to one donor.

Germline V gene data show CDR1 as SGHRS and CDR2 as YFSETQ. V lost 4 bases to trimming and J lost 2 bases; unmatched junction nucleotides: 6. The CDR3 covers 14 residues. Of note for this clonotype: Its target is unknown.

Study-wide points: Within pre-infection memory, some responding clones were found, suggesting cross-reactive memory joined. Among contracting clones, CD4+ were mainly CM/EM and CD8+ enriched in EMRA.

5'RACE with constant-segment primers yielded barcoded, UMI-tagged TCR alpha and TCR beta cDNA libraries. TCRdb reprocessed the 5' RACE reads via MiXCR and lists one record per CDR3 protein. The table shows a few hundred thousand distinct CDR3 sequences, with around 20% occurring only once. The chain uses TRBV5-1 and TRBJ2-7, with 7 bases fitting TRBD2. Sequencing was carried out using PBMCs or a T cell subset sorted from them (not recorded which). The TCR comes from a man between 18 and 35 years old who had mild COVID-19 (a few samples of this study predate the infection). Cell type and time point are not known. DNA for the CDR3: TGCGCCAGCAGCGACAGCGGGGACGCCTACGAGCAGTACTTC. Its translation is CASSDSGDAYEQYF.